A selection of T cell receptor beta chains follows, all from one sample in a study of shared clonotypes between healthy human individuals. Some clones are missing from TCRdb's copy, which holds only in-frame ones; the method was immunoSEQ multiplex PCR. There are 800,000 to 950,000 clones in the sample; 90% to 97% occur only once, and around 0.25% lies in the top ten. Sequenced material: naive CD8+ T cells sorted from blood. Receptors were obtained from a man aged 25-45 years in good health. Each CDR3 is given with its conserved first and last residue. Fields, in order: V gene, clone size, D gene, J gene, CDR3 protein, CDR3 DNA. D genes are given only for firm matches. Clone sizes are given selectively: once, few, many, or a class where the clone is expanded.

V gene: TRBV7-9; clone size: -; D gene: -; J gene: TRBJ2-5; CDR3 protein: CASSPQGASEETQYF; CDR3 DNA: TGTGCCAGCAGCCCCCAAGGGGCTTCAGAAGAGACCCAGTACTTC
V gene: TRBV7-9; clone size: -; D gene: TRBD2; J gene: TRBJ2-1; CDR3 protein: CASRKRTGTSGDEQFF; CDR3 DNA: TGTGCCAGCAGAAAACGGACCGGGACTAGCGGCGATGAGCAGTTCTTC
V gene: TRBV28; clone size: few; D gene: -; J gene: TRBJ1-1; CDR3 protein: CASRKTGTEAFF; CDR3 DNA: TGTGCCAGCAGAAAGACGGGGACTGAAGCTTTCTTT
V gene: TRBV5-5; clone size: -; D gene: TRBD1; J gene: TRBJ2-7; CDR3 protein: CASSPGQGYYEQYF; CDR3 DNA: TGTGCCAGCAGCCCCGGACAGGGATACTACGAGCAGTACTTC
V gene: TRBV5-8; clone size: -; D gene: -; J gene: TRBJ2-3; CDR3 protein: CASSLVWSDTQYF; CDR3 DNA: TGTGCCAGCAGCTTGGTGTGGTCAGATACGCAGTATTTT
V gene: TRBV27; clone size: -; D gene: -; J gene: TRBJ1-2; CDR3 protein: CASGRGYGYTF; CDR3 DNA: TGTGCCAGTGGGAGAGGGTATGGCTACACCTTC
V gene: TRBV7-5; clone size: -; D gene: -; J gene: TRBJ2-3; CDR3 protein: CVRILDRFNRITSDTQYF; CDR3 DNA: TGTGTCAGAATCCTGGACAGGTTTAACAGAATCACATCAGATACGCAGTATTTT
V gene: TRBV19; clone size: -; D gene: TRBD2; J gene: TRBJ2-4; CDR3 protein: CASQASGRAAKNIQYF; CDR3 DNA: TGTGCCAGTCAGGCTAGCGGGAGGGCGGCCAAAAACATTCAGTACTTC
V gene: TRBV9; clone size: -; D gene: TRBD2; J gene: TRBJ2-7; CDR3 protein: CASSVGSGSYEQYF; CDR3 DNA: TGTGCCAGCAGCGTGGGTAGCGGGAGTTACGAGCAGTACTTC
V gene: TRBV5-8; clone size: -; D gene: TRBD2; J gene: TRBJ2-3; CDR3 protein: CASSLGTSVPDTQYF; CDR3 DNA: TGTGCCAGCAGCTTGGGGACTAGCGTCCCAGATACGCAGTATTTT
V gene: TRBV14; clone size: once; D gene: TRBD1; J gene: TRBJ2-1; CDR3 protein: CASSYGTGEVVQFF; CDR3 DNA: TGTGCCAGCAGCTACGGGACAGGGGAAGTTGTGCAGTTCTTC
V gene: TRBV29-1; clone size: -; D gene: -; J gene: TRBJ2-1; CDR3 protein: CSVAGPSSYNEQFF; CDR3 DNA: TGCAGCGTCGCGGGCCCGAGCTCCTACAATGAGCAGTTCTTC
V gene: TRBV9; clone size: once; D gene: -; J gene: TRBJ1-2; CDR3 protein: CASSVAERANYGYTF; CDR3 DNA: TGTGCCAGCAGCGTAGCAGAGCGAGCTAACTATGGCTACACCTTC
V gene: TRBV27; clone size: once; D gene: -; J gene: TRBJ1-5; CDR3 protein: CASSPIRGFNQPQHF; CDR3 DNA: TGTGCCAGCAGTCCGATCCGGGGCTTCAATCAGCCCCAGCATTTT
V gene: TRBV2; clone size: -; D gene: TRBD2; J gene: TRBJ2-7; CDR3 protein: CASRSQSGRGAYEQYF; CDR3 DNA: TGTGCCAGCAGATCGCAAAGCGGGAGGGGAGCCTACGAGCAGTACTTC
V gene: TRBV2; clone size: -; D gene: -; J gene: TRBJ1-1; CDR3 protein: CASSEAGGQRGPEAFF; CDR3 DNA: TGTGCCAGCAGTGAAGCGGGGGGGCAGCGAGGTCCTGAAGCTTTCTTT